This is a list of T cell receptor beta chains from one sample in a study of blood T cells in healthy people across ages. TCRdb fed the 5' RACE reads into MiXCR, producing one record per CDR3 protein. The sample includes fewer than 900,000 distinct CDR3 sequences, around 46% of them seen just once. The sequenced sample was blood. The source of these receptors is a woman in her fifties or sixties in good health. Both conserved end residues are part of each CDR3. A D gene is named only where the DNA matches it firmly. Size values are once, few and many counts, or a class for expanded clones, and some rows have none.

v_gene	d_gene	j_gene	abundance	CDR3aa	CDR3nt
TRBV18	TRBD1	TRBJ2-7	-	CASSPPGQGASEQYF	TGTGCCAGCTCGCCTCCGGGACAGGGGGCCTCCGAGCAGTACTTC
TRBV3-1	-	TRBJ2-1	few	CASSHTGSSYNEQFF	TGTGCCAGCAGTCATACAGGGAGCTCCTACAATGAGCAGTTCTTC
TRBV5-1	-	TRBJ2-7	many	CASSPLTGAPHEQYF	TGCGCCAGCAGCCCTTTGACAGGAGCCCCCCACGAGCAGTACTTC
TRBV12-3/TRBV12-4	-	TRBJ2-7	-	CASKARRYNEQYF	TGTGCCAGCAAGGCTAGACGGTACAATGAGCAGTACTTC
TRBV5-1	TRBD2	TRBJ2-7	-	CASSPAGLADTYEQYF	TGCGCCAGCAGCCCGGCTGGACTAGCGGATACCTACGAGCAGTACTTC
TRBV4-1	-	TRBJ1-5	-	CASSQERAEYSNQPQHF	TGCGCCAGCAGCCAAGAGAGGGCAGAGTATAGCAATCAGCCCCAGCATTTT
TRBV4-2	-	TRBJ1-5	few	CASSQDGAEGQPQHF	TGTGCCAGCAGCCAAGATGGAGCAGAAGGCCAGCCCCAGCATTTT
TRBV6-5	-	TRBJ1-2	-	CASSQRNDGYTF	TGTGCCAGCAGTCAACGGAATGATGGCTACACCTTC
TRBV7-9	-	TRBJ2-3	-	CASSDGTRGDTQYF	TGTGCCAGCAGTGACGGGACGAGGGGGGATACGCAGTATTTT
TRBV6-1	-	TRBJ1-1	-	CASTGHLNTEAFF	TGTGCCAGCACGGGACACTTGAACACTGAAGCTTTCTTT
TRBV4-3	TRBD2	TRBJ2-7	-	CASSPGGPLNEQYF	TGCGCCAGCAGCCCGGGGGGACCCTTAAATGAGCAGTACTTC
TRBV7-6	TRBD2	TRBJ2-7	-	CASSLTYSRTSGTYEQYF	TGTGCCAGCAGCTTAACGTACTCTAGGACTAGCGGGACTTACGAGCAGTACTTC
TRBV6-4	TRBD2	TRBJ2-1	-	CASTILWREGWNEQFF	TGTGCCAGCACTATCTTATGGCGGGAGGGGTGGAATGAGCAGTTCTTC
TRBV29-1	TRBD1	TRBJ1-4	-	CSVSRTGGEGEKLFF	TGCAGCGTATCAAGGACAGGGGGCGAAGGTGAAAAACTGTTTTTT
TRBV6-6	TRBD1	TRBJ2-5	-	CASSYPLDRSLQETQYF	TGTGCCAGCAGTTACCCACTGGACAGGTCCCTACAAGAGACCCAGTACTTC
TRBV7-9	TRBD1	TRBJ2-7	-	CASSLGGDRVSYEQYF	TGTGCCAGCAGCCTAGGGGGGGACAGGGTATCCTACGAGCAGTACTTC
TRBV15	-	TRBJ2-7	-	CATSRDPGSVYEQYF	TGTGCCACCAGCAGAGATCCGGGCAGCGTATACGAGCAGTACTTC
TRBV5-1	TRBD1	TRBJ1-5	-	CASSTGQGESQPQHF	TGCGCCAGCAGCACCGGACAGGGGGAGTCACAGCCCCAGCATTTT
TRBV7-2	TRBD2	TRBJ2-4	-	CASSDSGRARRGQINIQYF	TGTGCCAGCAGCGATAGCGGGAGGGCCAGGAGGGGGCAGATAAACATTCAGTACTTC
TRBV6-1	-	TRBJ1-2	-	CASSEIDRYGYTF	TGTGCCAGCAGTGAAATTGACCGCTATGGCTACACCTTC
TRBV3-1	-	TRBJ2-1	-	CASSQDSASSEQFF	TGTGCCAGCAGCCAAGATTCGGCTAGCAGTGAGCAGTTCTTC
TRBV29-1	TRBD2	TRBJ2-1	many	CSVDRLAGENEQFF	TGCAGCGTAGATCGACTAGCGGGAGAAAATGAGCAGTTCTTC
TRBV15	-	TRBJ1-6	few	CATSLNREPPLHF	TGTGCCACCAGCCTAAACAGGGAACCACCCCTCCACTTT
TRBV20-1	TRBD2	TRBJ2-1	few	CSAGGPASGRVNEQFF	TGCAGTGCCGGGGGGCCCGCTAGCGGGAGGGTTAATGAGCAGTTCTTC
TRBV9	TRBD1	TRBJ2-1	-	CASSVEGTGGDEQFF	TGTGCCAGCAGCGTAGAGGGGACAGGGGGCGATGAGCAGTTCTTC
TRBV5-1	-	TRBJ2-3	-	CASSLEGDADTQYF	TGCGCCAGCAGCTTGGAAGGGGATGCAGATACGCAGTATTTT
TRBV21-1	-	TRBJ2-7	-	CASSKVPLYEQYF	TGTGCCAGCAGCAAAGTGCCACTCTACGAGCAGTACTTC
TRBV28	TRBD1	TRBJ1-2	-	CASLPGTGYGYTF	TGTGCCAGCCTACCCGGGACAGGCTATGGCTACACCTTC
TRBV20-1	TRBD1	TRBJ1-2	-	CSARGDRGHYGYTF	TGCAGTGCTAGGGGGGACAGGGGGCACTATGGCTACACCTTC
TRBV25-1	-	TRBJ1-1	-	CASSEGVPPGTEAFF	TGTGCCAGCAGTGAAGGGGTCCCCCCGGGCACTGAAGCTTTCTTT
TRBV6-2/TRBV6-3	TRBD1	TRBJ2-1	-	CASSKRSGTVSYKEQFF	TGTGCCAGCAGTAAACGCTCCGGGACAGTCTCCTACAAGGAGCAGTTCTTC
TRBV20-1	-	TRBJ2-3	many	CSARTTGTQYF	TGCAGTGCAAGGACTACGGGTACGCAGTATTTT
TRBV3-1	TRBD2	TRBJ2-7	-	CASSQAPGTSGAYEQYF	TGTGCCAGCAGCCAGGCACCCGGGACTAGCGGAGCCTACGAGCAGTACTTC
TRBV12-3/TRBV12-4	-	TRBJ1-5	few	CASSFGADNQPQHF	TGTGCCAGCAGTTTTGGGGCAGACAATCAGCCCCAGCATTTT
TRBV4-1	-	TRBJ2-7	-	CARKTSVDRTYEQYF	TGCGCCAGAAAAACCTCGGTGGACAGAACCTACGAGCAGTACTTC
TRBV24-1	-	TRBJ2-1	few	CATSADTRGSYNEQFF	TGTGCCACCAGTGCTGATACCAGGGGTTCCTACAATGAGCAGTTCTTC
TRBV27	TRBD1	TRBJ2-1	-	CASSFSGGPWGEQFF	TGTGCCAGCAGTTTTTCAGGGGGCCCATGGGGTGAGCAGTTCTTC
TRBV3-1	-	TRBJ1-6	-	CASSQGGWSPLHF	TGTGCCAGCAGCCAAGGGGGCTGGTCACCCCTCCACTTT
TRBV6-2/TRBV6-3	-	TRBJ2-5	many	CASRTSGDPSQETQYF	TGTGCCAGCAGAACCTCAGGGGACCCATCCCAAGAGACCCAGTACTTC
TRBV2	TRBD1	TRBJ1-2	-	CASRLGQRNTF	TGTGCCAGCAGGCTGGGACAGAGGAACACCTTC
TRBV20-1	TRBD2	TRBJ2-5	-	CSARDRTSGTVQETQYF	TGCAGTGCTAGAGACCGGACTAGCGGGACCGTACAAGAGACCCAGTACTTC
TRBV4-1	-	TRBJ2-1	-	CASSQQDTGSSYNEQFF	TGCGCCAGCAGCCAACAAGACACAGGGAGCTCCTACAATGAGCAGTTCTTC
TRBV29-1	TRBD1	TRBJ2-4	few	CSAGTGGAYNEQYF	TGCAGCGCAGGGACAGGGGGGGCCTACAATGAGCAGTACTTC
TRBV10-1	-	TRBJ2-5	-	CASSEGGTGETQYF	TGCGCCAGCAGTGAGGGGGGAACCGGGGAGACCCAGTACTTC
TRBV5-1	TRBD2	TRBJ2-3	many	CASSFQAGAEGDTQYF	TGCGCCAGCAGCTTCCAAGCGGGGGCAGAGGGAGATACGCAGTATTTT
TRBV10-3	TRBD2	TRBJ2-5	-	CAISESAGGGARETQYF	TGTGCCATCAGTGAGTCTGCTGGCGGGGGGGCCCGTGAGACCCAGTACTTC
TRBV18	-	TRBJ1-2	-	CASSPLRDTQGPYGYTF	TGTGCCAGCTCACCACTTCGGGACACCCAAGGACCGTATGGCTACACCTTC
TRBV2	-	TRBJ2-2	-	CASRNEKGAGELFF	TGTGCCAGCAGAAACGAAAAAGGCGCCGGGGAGCTGTTTTTT
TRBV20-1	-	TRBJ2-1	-	CSAFRGNEQFF	TGCAGTGCTTTCAGGGGCAATGAGCAGTTCTTC
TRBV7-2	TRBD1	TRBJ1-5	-	CASSLQGVYQPQHF	TGTGCCAGCAGCTTACAGGGGGTATATCAGCCCCAGCATTTT
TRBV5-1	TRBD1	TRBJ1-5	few	CASSLGQGRNQPQHF	TGCGCCAGCAGCTTGGGACAGGGACGCAATCAGCCCCAGCATTTT
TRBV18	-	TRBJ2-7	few	CASSPGGMYEQYF	TGTGCCAGCTCACCAGGGGGGATGTACGAGCAGTACTTC
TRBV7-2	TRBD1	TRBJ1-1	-	CASSLYVRQGTNTGAFF	TGTGCCAGCAGCTTATACGTAAGACAGGGGACGAACACTGGAGCTTTCTTT
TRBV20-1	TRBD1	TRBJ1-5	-	CSVPTEGQPHHF	TGCAGTGTTCCCACCGAGGGACAGCCCCATCATTTT
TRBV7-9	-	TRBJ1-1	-	CASSWQNTEAFF	TGTGCCAGCAGCTGGCAGAACACGGAAGCTTTCTTT